This T cell receptor beta chain appears in the sequencing data of a study of blood T cell repertoires in COVID-19. Study background: Material from acute and convalescent COVID-19 was sourced from the United States, Italy and Spain. From T cells, B-cell-depleted T cells, or PBMCs came the material, which was cDNA or gDNA.

Seattle patients were enrolled while actively infected and followed longitudinally. The CDR3 totals 15 residues. CDR1 and CDR2 (germline): GTSNPN, SVGIG (reference sequence). V was clipped by 2 bases and J by 2 bases; unmatched bases: 7. Per the study methods: Researchers report that nucleated cell counts were estimated from reference gene primer amplification. Clones were read by immunoSEQ multiplex PCR, and TCRdb kept only the in-frame ones, dropping some. Clonal size and the V and J genes are those of that table, whereas D and trimming came from the DNA. Among about 200,000 clones listed, 92% were seen once.

The chain employs TRBV30 and TRBJ1-1, with 8 bases fitting TRBD1. The sequenced sample consisted of peripheral blood. The TCR was taken from a man aged 60-69 years with COVID-19, enrolled during active disease. The CDR3 DNA follows: TGTGCCTGGAGTTTGGCAGGGGGCGGTAACACTGAAGCTTTCTTT. Translated: CAWSLAGGGNTEAFF.